One and the same sample provided the 10 T cell receptor beta chains below, sequenced in a study of T cell changes during pregnancy in multiple sclerosis (dated by TCRdb to between 2018 and 2021). The library was built by means of the immunoSEQ multiplex PCR assay. The table comes from immuneACCESS by way of TCRdb, which keeps in-frame sequences with V and J called. Part of the clones is missing from these tables; in studies checked, under half for an unresolved V gene and the rest for unknown reasons. The sample table records tens of thousands of clones; around 92% of these occur just once. Around 0.16% of the sample is held by the ten biggest clonotypes. Sequences were derived from CD4+ T cells from peripheral blood mononuclear cells, sampled after pregnancy. The origin of the receptors is a female donor in good health, enrolled as a control in a pregnancy study.

The rearrangement links TRBV4-2 to TRBJ2-7; tentative D call: TRBD1 (6 bases). This CDR3 spans 15 amino acids. Germline CDR1 is LGHNA and CDR2 is YNFKEQ. V was cut by 4 bases and J by 0 bases, with 13 bases left in between. The CDR3 reads CASSPGRQASYEQYF. CDR3 DNA sequence: TGTGCCAGCAGCCCCGGCCGACAGGCCTCCTACGAGCAGTACTTC.

V and J are TRBV4-1 and TRBJ1-5; possible D gene TRBD1, 5 bases. The CDR3 length is 15 residues. Between the trimmed V and J ends, which lost 4 bases and 0 bases, there was a span of 10 bases. The germline gives CDR1 MGHRA, CDR2 YSYEKL. The CDR3 loop reads CASSRTGFSNQPQHF. CDR3 nucleotide sequence: TGCGCCAGCAGCCGAACAGGATTTAGCAATCAGCCCCAGCATTTT.

V is TRBV5-1 and J is TRBJ2-5; 8 bases fit TRBD1. CDR1 is SGHRS and CDR2 is YFSETQ in the germline V gene. This CDR3 has 14 amino acids. V was clipped by 1 base and J by 2 bases; unmatched bases: 1. The CDR3 region has the DNA TGCGCCAGCAGCTTGAGGACAGGGCAAGAGACCCAGTACTTC. Translation: CASSLRTGQETQYF.

This chain links TRBV6-1 with TRBJ2-3, with D possibly matching TRBD2 (5 bases). The CDR3 runs 14 residues. Trimming cost V 5 bases and J 4 bases, with 13 bases left between them. Looked up from germline, CDR1 is MNHNS and CDR2 is SASEGT. The chain's CDR3 is CASSHSHGADTQYF. CDR3 sequence (DNA): TGTGCCAGCAGTCACTCGCACGGGGCAGATACGCAGTATTTT.

The chain is built from TRBV19 and TRBJ2-1; 10 bases are shared with TRBD1. Germline lookup yields CDR1 LNHDA and CDR2 SQIVND (reference sequence). Losses at the gene ends were 10 bases for V and 7 bases for J; bases not matched to a gene: 7. The CDR3 length is 13 residues. The CDR3 spells CATSGQGLNEQFF. The CDR3 DNA reads as TGTGCCACCTCGGGACAGGGGTTGAATGAGCAGTTCTTC.

V gene TRBV6-5 combines with J gene TRBJ1-2; D remains unclear. The length of the CDR3 is 12 residues. From germline, CDR1 is MNHEY and CDR2 SVGAGI. Trimming left V 10 bases short and J 1 base short, with 10 bases between. The CDR3 DNA reads TGTGCCACCGGAGAGGGTAACTATGGCTACACCTTC. Encoded protein: CATGEGNYGYTF.

The chain combines TRBV6-1 with TRBJ2-1; no clear D. With 0 bases removed from V and 9 bases from J, the gap between germline ends came to 9 bases. The CDR3 sequence is 13 residues long. In germline, CDR1 is MNHNS, CDR2 SASEGT. The CDR3 bases are TGTGCCAGCAGTGAAGCGCAAGGAGTTGAGCAGTTCTTC. Translated: CASSEAQGVEQFF.

This chain joins TRBV6-1 and TRBJ1-1, with TRBD1 matching 9 bases. With 7 bases clipped from V and 4 bases from J, the junction kept 1 base outside the gene matches. The CDR3 loop spans 12 amino acids. CDR1 is MNHNS and CDR2 is SASEGT in the germline V gene. The CDR3 sequence is CASKTGGTEAFF. CDR3 DNA sequence: TGTGCCAGCAAGACAGGGGGCACTGAAGCTTTCTTT.

The chain combines TRBV6-5 with TRBJ1-6, with D perhaps TRBD1 (6 bases). The CDR3 covers 16 residues. Per the germline V gene, CDR1 is MNHEY and CDR2 is SVGAGI. Trimming shortened V by 2 bases and J by 5 bases, and 13 bases separated the two germline ends. CDR3 amino acids: CASSYRGAVDNSPLHF. The CDR3 region has the DNA TGTGCCAGCAGTTACCGGGGGGCGGTCGATAATTCACCCCTCCACTTT.

This clone was recorded once. CDR3 sequence: CASSNRARGNTIYF. The CDR3 bases are TGTGCCAGCAGTAACAGGGCGAGGGGAAACACCATATATTTT. The J gene is TRBJ1-3, the V gene TRBV28, with a tentative D call TRBD1 (6 bases). The CDR3 covers 14 residues. V was trimmed by 5 bases and J by 4 bases, leaving 12 bases between them. Germline V gives CDR1 MDHEN, CDR2 SYDVKM.